The rows below give T cell receptor beta chains drawn from one sample of a study of STAT3 mutations in large granular lymphocyte leukemia. TCRdb keeps only in-frame clones here, not all; method: immunoSEQ multiplex PCR. The sample comprises under 35,000 clones, about 86% of which are singletons, and about an eighth rests with the top ten. Sequenced: peripheral blood mononuclear cells. These receptors were taken from a man aged 60-69 years with T-cell large granular lymphocyte leukemia. Some clones in this sample may be carry-over from other donors' samples. Both conserved end residues are part of each CDR3. A D gene is named only where the DNA matches it firmly. Only some rows state a clone size, as once, few, many or a class for expanded clones.

cdr3_length: 13
d_call: .
clone_size: .
j_call: TRBJ1-2
v_call: TRBV25-1
cdr3_nt: TGTGCCAGCAGTGAATTGGCGGTCTATGGCTACACCTTC
cdr3_aa: CASSELAVYGYTF

cdr3_length: 15
d_call: .
clone_size: .
j_call: TRBJ1-5
v_call: TRBV27
cdr3_nt: TGTGCCAGCAAAATACAGGGTGGGAGCAATCAGCCCCAGCATTTT
cdr3_aa: CASKIQGGSNQPQHF

cdr3_length: 15
d_call: .
clone_size: .
j_call: TRBJ2-1
v_call: TRBV5-4
cdr3_nt: TGTGCCAGCAGCAGGGGTGGGGGGTCCTACAATGAGCAGTTCTTC
cdr3_aa: CASSRGGGSYNEQFF

cdr3_length: 16
d_call: .
clone_size: .
j_call: TRBJ1-3
v_call: TRBV4-1
cdr3_nt: TGCGCCAGCAGCCAGGGCCGGGGCCGCTCTGGAAACACCATATATTTT
cdr3_aa: CASSQGRGRSGNTIYF

cdr3_length: 14
d_call: .
clone_size: .
j_call: TRBJ1-2
v_call: TRBV9
cdr3_nt: TGTGCCAGCAGCGCCTCGACAGGCAACTATGGCTACACCTTC
cdr3_aa: CASSASTGNYGYTF

cdr3_length: 14
d_call: .
clone_size: few
j_call: TRBJ2-7
v_call: TRBV18
cdr3_nt: TGTGCCAGCTCACCATTAGAGGTCAGGGGCGAGCAGTACTTC
cdr3_aa: CASSPLEVRGEQYF

cdr3_length: 15
d_call: .
clone_size: .
j_call: TRBJ2-2
v_call: TRBV27
cdr3_nt: TGTGCCAGCACCCAGTTCGGGTTAAACACCGGGGAGCTGTTTTTT
cdr3_aa: CASTQFGLNTGELFF

cdr3_length: 16
d_call: TRBD2
clone_size: .
j_call: TRBJ2-7
v_call: TRBV5-4
cdr3_nt: TGTGCCAGCAGCCTCACTAGCGGGAGACCTCCCTACGAGCAGTACTTC
cdr3_aa: CASSLTSGRPPYEQYF

cdr3_length: 15
d_call: TRBD1
clone_size: .
j_call: TRBJ2-1
v_call: TRBV30
cdr3_nt: TGTGCCGGGAACCCTGGGACAGGGGGCTACAATGAGCAGTTCTTC
cdr3_aa: CAGNPGTGGYNEQFF

cdr3_length: 15
d_call: TRBD1
clone_size: few
j_call: TRBJ1-4
v_call: TRBV5-1
cdr3_nt: TGCGCCAGCAGCTTGCGGGGGACAGTTAATGAAAAACTGTTTTTT
cdr3_aa: CASSLRGTVNEKLFF

cdr3_length: 15
d_call: TRBD2
clone_size: .
j_call: TRBJ2-3
v_call: TRBV19
cdr3_nt: TGTGCCAGTAGTGTCGGACTAGTTAGCACAGATACGCAGTATTTT
cdr3_aa: CASSVGLVSTDTQYF

cdr3_length: 15
d_call: TRBD1
clone_size: .
j_call: TRBJ1-5
v_call: TRBV30
cdr3_nt: TGTGCCTGGAGTAGGGGACAGGGGGGGAATCAGCCCCAGCATTTT
cdr3_aa: CAWSRGQGGNQPQHF

cdr3_length: 14
d_call: .
clone_size: .
j_call: TRBJ2-1
v_call: TRBV5-1
cdr3_nt: TGCGCCAGCAGCTTGGAGGGAGTTTGGGATGAGCAGTTCTTC
cdr3_aa: CASSLEGVWDEQFF

cdr3_length: 12
d_call: .
clone_size: once
j_call: TRBJ1-1
v_call: TRBV29-1
cdr3_nt: TGCAGCGCTTGGGGAGCTAACACTGAAGCTTTCTTT
cdr3_aa: CSAWGANTEAFF

cdr3_length: 11
d_call: .
clone_size: .
j_call: TRBJ1-1
v_call: TRBV6-5
cdr3_nt: TGTGCCAGCAGCCAGAATAGTGAAGCTTTCTTT
cdr3_aa: CASSQNSEAFF

cdr3_length: 15
d_call: TRBD2
clone_size: .
j_call: TRBJ2-7
v_call: TRBV7-9
cdr3_nt: TGTGCCAGCAGCTTAATGGGCGGGAGAGCCTACGAGCAGTACTTC
cdr3_aa: CASSLMGGRAYEQYF

cdr3_length: 18
d_call: .
clone_size: once
j_call: TRBJ2-3
v_call: TRBV9
cdr3_nt: TGTGCCAGCAGGGCAGGAACCGGACTGAACGACCGCACAGATACGCAGTATTTT
cdr3_aa: CASRAGTGLNDRTDTQYF

cdr3_length: 15
d_call: .
clone_size: .
j_call: TRBJ1-1
v_call: TRBV6-5
cdr3_nt: TGTGCCAGCAGTTACTCGGCCAGGGTGAACACTGAAGCTTTCTTT
cdr3_aa: CASSYSARVNTEAFF

cdr3_length: 11
d_call: .
clone_size: .
j_call: TRBJ2-7
v_call: TRBV7-9
cdr3_nt: TGTGCCAGCAGCTTTGGCAGCGAGCAGTACTTC
cdr3_aa: CASSFGSEQYF

cdr3_length: 13
d_call: .
clone_size: .
j_call: TRBJ2-5
v_call: TRBV7-9
cdr3_nt: TGTGCCAGCAGCTTAGGGCCCCTGGAGACCCAGTACTTC
cdr3_aa: CASSLGPLETQYF

cdr3_length: 15
d_call: .
clone_size: .
j_call: TRBJ1-5
v_call: TRBV5-1
cdr3_nt: TGCGCCAGCAGCTTCGGAGACTATAGCAATCAGCCCCAGCATTTT
cdr3_aa: CASSFGDYSNQPQHF

cdr3_length: 14
d_call: .
clone_size: .
j_call: TRBJ2-3
v_call: TRBV29-1
cdr3_nt: TGCAGCGTTGCCGGCATTACTAGCACAGATACGCAGTATTTT
cdr3_aa: CSVAGITSTDTQYF

cdr3_length: 12
d_call: TRBD1
clone_size: medium-sized
j_call: TRBJ1-2
v_call: TRBV2
cdr3_nt: TGTGCCAGCAGCGCCACAGGGGGCGGCTACACCTTC
cdr3_aa: CASSATGGGYTF

cdr3_length: 13
d_call: .
clone_size: .
j_call: TRBJ1-2
v_call: TRBV4-3
cdr3_nt: TGCGCCAGCAGCCAAGATCGACTCACCGGCTACACCTTC
cdr3_aa: CASSQDRLTGYTF

cdr3_length: 18
d_call: .
clone_size: .
j_call: TRBJ2-2
v_call: TRBV18
cdr3_nt: TGTGCCAGCTCACCACTGGGTGGGATGCAGTGGAACACCGGGGAGCTGTTTTTT
cdr3_aa: CASSPLGGMQWNTGELFF

cdr3_length: 18
d_call: .
clone_size: .
j_call: TRBJ2-3
v_call: TRBV5-1
cdr3_nt: TGCGCCAGCAGCTTGGCCGTGTGGGCCGGCTCTAGCACAGATACGCAGTATTTT
cdr3_aa: CASSLAVWAGSSTDTQYF

cdr3_length: 17
d_call: TRBD1
clone_size: once
j_call: TRBJ2-3
v_call: TRBV27
cdr3_nt: TGTGCCAGCAGTTTTCGGCAGGGGGCGTTTGGCACAGATACGCAGTATTTT
cdr3_aa: CASSFRQGAFGTDTQYF

cdr3_length: 15
d_call: .
clone_size: few
j_call: TRBJ2-5
v_call: TRBV7-8
cdr3_nt: TGTGCCAGCAACTCAGGGGCCTCGGACCAAGAGACCCAGTACTTC
cdr3_aa: CASNSGASDQETQYF

cdr3_length: 14
d_call: .
clone_size: .
j_call: TRBJ2-3
v_call: TRBV4-3
cdr3_nt: TGCGCCAGCAGCCTCGATGCTACCACTAATACGCAGTATTTT
cdr3_aa: CASSLDATTNTQYF

cdr3_length: 13
d_call: TRBD1
clone_size: .
j_call: TRBJ2-7
v_call: TRBV5-1
cdr3_nt: TGCGCCAGCAGCCCTGCGACAGGGGGTGAGCAGTACTTC
cdr3_aa: CASSPATGGEQYF

cdr3_length: 13
d_call: .
clone_size: .
j_call: TRBJ2-5
v_call: TRBV7-2
cdr3_nt: TGTGCCAGCAGCTTATTAGGGGGGGAGACCCAGTACTTC
cdr3_aa: CASSLLGGETQYF

cdr3_length: 10
d_call: .
clone_size: once
j_call: TRBJ1-2
v_call: TRBV25-1
cdr3_nt: TGTGCCAGCAGAGGGACTTCCTACACCTTC
cdr3_aa: CASRGTSYTF

cdr3_length: 13
d_call: .
clone_size: few
j_call: TRBJ2-5
v_call: TRBV6-4
cdr3_nt: TGTGCCAGCAGTGACCGGAGGGGAGAGACCCAGTACTTC
cdr3_aa: CASSDRRGETQYF

cdr3_length: 17
d_call: TRBD2
clone_size: .
j_call: TRBJ2-7
v_call: TRBV5-1
cdr3_nt: TGCGCCAGCAGCTTGGCGGGCTTCGGGACTAGCGGCTACGAGCAGTACTTC
cdr3_aa: CASSLAGFGTSGYEQYF

cdr3_length: 13
d_call: .
clone_size: few
j_call: TRBJ2-2
v_call: TRBV5-1
cdr3_nt: TGCGCCAGCAGCTTGGGGGGCCTCGGGGAGCTGTTTTTT
cdr3_aa: CASSLGGLGELFF

cdr3_length: 15
d_call: .
clone_size: few
j_call: TRBJ2-1
v_call: TRBV2
cdr3_nt: TGTGCCAGCAGTGAATATCTCACTAGAGTCGATGAGCAGTTCTTC
cdr3_aa: CASSEYLTRVDEQFF

cdr3_length: 16
d_call: TRBD1
clone_size: .
j_call: TRBJ2-3
v_call: TRBV5-1
cdr3_nt: TGCGCCAGCAGCTTGGGGGGACAGGGGGCCTCAGATACGCAGTATTTT
cdr3_aa: CASSLGGQGASDTQYF

cdr3_length: 15
d_call: .
clone_size: .
j_call: TRBJ1-5
v_call: TRBV18
cdr3_nt: TGTGCCAGCTCACCCTATGACAGTTTCAATCAGCCCCAGCATTTT
cdr3_aa: CASSPYDSFNQPQHF

cdr3_length: 15
d_call: TRBD2
clone_size: .
j_call: TRBJ2-2
v_call: TRBV5-1
cdr3_nt: TGCGCCAGCAGCCGGGACTATCAGAACACCGGGGAGCTGTTTTTT
cdr3_aa: CASSRDYQNTGELFF

cdr3_length: 15
d_call: .
clone_size: .
j_call: TRBJ2-7
v_call: TRBV10-2
cdr3_nt: TGCGCCAGCAGTGAACCCCGCAGGAGCTCCTACGAGCAGTACTTC
cdr3_aa: CASSEPRRSSYEQYF

cdr3_length: 14
d_call: .
clone_size: .
j_call: TRBJ2-1
v_call: TRBV7-9
cdr3_nt: TGTGCCAGCAGCTTAATTAGGGTGGGCACTGAGCAGTTCTTC
cdr3_aa: CASSLIRVGTEQFF

cdr3_length: 14
d_call: TRBD1
clone_size: .
j_call: TRBJ2-5
v_call: TRBV6-5
cdr3_nt: TGTGCCAGCAGCTACGACAGGGTGAAAGAGACCCAGTACTTC
cdr3_aa: CASSYDRVKETQYF

cdr3_length: 13
d_call: .
clone_size: .
j_call: TRBJ2-3
v_call: TRBV7-9
cdr3_nt: TGTGCCAGCAGCTTATATGAGGGTGGTACGCAGTATTTT
cdr3_aa: CASSLYEGGTQYF

cdr3_length: 13
d_call: .
clone_size: .
j_call: TRBJ2-7
v_call: TRBV30
cdr3_nt: TGTGCCTGGAGTGGGGGGATCTCCTACGAGCAGTACTTC
cdr3_aa: CAWSGGISYEQYF

cdr3_length: 15
d_call: TRBD1
clone_size: .
j_call: TRBJ1-5
v_call: TRBV7-2
cdr3_nt: TGTGCCAGCAGCTTAGCGACAGGGGATAATCAGCCCCAGCATTTT
cdr3_aa: CASSLATGDNQPQHF